This T cell receptor beta chain was profiled in a study of T cells in localized non-small cell lung cancer. Profiled with immunoSEQ multiplex PCR; TCRdb holds only in-frame clones, not every one. This table holds over 40,000 clones, roughly 90% found once. CDR3 length: 17 residues. The V and J ends lost 1 base and 8 bases, in that order; junction bases with no gene match: 15. The germline CDR1 and CDR2 sequences are GTSNPN and SVGIG (reference sequence). The sequence came from a female donor older than 55 with stage I squamous cell lung carcinoma. This sample comprised peripheral blood, obtained before any cancer treatment. V gene TRBV30 combines with J gene TRBJ1-2; 11 bases are a match to TRBD1. CDR3 in DNA: TGTGCCTGGAGTGACAAATGGACAGGGGGCGTTCTTTCGGGCTACACCTTC. This encodes CAWSDKWTGGVLSGYTF.